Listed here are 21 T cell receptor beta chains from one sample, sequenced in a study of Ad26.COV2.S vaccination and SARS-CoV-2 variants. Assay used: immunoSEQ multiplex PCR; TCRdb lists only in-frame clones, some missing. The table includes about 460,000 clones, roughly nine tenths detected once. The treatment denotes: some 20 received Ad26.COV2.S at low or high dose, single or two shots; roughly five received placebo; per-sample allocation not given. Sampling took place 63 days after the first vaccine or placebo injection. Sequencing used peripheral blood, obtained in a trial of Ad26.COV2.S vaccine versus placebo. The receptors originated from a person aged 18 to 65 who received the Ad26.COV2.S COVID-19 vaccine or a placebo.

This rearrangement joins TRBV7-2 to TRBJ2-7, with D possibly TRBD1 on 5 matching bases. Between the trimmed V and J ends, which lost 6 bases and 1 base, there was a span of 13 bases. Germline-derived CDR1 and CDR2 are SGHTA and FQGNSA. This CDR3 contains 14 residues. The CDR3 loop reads CASRPTRVSYEQYF. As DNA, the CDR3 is TGTGCCAGCAGACCAACCAGGGTTTCCTACGAGCAGTACTTC.

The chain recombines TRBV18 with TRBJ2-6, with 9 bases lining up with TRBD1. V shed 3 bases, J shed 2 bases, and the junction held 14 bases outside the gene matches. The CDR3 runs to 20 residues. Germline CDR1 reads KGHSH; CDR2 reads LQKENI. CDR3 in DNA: TGTGCCAGCTCACCCATAGTACCGGGACAGGGATTGGCTGGGGCCAACGTCCTGACTTTC. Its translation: CASSPIVPGQGLAGANVLTF.

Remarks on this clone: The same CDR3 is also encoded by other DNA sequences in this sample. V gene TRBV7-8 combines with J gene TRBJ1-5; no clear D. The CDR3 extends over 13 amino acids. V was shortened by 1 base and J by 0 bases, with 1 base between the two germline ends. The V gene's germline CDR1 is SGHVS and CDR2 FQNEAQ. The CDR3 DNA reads TGTGCCAGCAGCTTAGATAGCAATCAGCCCCAGCATTTT. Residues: CASSLDSNQPQHF.

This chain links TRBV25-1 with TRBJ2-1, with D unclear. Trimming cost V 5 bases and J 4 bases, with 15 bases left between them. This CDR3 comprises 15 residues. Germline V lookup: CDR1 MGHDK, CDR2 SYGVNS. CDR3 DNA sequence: TGTGCCAGCAGTCCCACTAAGGCCTTTTACAATGAGCAGTTCTTC. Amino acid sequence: CASSPTKAFYNEQFF.

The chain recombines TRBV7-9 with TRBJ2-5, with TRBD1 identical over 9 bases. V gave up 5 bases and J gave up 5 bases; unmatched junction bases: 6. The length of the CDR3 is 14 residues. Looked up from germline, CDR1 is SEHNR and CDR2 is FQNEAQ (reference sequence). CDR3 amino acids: CASSQQGARETQYF. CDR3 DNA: TGTGCCAGCAGCCAACAGGGGGCGAGGGAGACCCAGTACTTC.

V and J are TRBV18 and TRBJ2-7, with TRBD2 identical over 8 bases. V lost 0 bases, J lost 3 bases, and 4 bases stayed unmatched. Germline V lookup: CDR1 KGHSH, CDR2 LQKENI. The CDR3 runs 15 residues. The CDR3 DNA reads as TGTGCCAGCTCACCACCGGTGGGACTAGACTACGAGCAGTACTTC. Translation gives CASSPPVGLDYEQYF.

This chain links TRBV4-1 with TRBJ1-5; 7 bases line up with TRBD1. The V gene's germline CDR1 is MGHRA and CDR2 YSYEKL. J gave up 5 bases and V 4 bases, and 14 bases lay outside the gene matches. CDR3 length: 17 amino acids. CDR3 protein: CASSLLGGGDSDQPQHF. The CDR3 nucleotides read TGCGCCAGCAGCCTTTTGGGAGGGGGGGACAGCGATCAGCCCCAGCATTTT.

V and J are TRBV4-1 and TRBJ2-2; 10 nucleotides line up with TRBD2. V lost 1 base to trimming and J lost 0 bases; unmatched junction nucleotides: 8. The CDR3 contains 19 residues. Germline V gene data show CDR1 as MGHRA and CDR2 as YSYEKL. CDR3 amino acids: CASSQVGASGRPNTGELFF. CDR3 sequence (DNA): TGCGCCAGCAGCCAAGTCGGGGCTAGCGGGAGACCGAACACCGGGGAGCTGTTTTTT.

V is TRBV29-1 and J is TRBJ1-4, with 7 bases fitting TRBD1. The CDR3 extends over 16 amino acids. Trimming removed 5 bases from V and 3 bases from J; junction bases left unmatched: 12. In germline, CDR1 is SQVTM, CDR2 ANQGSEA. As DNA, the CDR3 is TGCAGCGTTATCAGGGGGTCAGGGGGAGCTAATGAAAAACTGTTTTTT. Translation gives CSVIRGSGGANEKLFF.

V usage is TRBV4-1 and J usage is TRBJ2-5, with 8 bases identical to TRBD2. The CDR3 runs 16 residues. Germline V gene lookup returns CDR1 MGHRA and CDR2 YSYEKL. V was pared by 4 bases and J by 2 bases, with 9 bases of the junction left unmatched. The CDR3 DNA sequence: TGCGCCAGCAGCCCCAGCGGGGGCGACATACAAGAGACCCAGTACTTC. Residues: CASSPSGGDIQETQYF.

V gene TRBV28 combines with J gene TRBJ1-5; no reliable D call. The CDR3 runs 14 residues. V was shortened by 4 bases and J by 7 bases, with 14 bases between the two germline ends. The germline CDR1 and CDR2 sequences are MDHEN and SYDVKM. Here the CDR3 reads CASSSYRRSQPQHF. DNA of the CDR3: TGTGCCAGCAGTTCATACCGCCGGTCACAGCCCCAGCATTTT. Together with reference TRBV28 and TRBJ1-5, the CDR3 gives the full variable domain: DVKVTQSSRYLVKRTGEKVFLECVQDMDHENMFWYRQDPGLGLRLIYFSYDVKMKEKGDIPEGYSVSREKKERFSLILESASTNQTSMYLCASSSYRRSQPQHFGDGTRLSIL.

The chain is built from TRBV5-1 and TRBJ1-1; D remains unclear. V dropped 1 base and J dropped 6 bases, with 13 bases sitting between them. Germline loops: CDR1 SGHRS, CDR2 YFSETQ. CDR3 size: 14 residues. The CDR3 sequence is CASSLQSGVAEAFF. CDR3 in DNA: TGCGCCAGCAGCTTGCAATCGGGAGTGGCTGAAGCTTTCTTT.

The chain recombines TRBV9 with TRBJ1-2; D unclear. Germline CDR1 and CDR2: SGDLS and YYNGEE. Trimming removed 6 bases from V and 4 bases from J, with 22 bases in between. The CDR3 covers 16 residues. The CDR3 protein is CASTPQLGVASYGYTF. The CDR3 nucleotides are TGTGCCAGCACACCGCAGCTCGGGGTAGCCTCCTATGGCTACACCTTC. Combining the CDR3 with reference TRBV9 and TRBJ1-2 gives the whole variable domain DSGVTQTPKHLITATGQRVTLRCSPRSGDLSVYWYQQSLDQGLQFLIQYYNGEERAKGNILERFSAQQFPDLHSELNLSSLELGDSALYFCASTPQLGVASYGYTFGSGTRLTVV.

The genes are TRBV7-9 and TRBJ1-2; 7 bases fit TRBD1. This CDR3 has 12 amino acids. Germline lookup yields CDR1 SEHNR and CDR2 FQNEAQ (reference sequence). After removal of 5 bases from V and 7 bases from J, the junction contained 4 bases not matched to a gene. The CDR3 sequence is CASSPGTVGYTF. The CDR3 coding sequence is TGTGCCAGCAGCCCGGGGACAGTTGGCTACACCTTC.

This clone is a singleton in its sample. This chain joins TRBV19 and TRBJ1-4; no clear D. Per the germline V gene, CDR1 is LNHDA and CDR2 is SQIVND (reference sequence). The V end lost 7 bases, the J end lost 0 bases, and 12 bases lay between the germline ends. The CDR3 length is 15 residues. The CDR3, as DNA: TGTGCCAGTAACTCCCTCAGCACAACTAATGAAAAACTGTTTTTT. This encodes CASNSLSTTNEKLFF.

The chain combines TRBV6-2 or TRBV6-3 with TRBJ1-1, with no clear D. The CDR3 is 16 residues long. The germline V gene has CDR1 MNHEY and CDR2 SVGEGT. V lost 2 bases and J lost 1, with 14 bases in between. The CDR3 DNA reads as TGTGCCAGCAGTTACCCGCCCGTGGTAACGAACACTGAAGCTTTCTTT. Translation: CASSYPPVVTNTEAFF.

CDR3 in DNA: TGCGCCAGCAGCGCCACAGGGGTTCACACTGAAGCTTTCTTT. It yields the protein CASSATGVHTEAFF. The chain couples TRBV5-1 to TRBJ1-1; the match to TRBD1 covers 7 bases. V gave up 4 bases and J gave up 3 bases; unmatched junction bases: 6. The CDR3 length is 14 residues. Per germline, CDR1 SGHRS and CDR2 YFSETQ.

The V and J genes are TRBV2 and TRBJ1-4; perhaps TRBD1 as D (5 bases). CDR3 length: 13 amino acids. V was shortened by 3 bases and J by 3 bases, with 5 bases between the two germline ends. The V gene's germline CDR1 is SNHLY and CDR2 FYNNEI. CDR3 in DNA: TGTGCCAGCAGTGACAGGGCTAATGAAAAACTGTTTTTT. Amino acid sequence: CASSDRANEKLFF.

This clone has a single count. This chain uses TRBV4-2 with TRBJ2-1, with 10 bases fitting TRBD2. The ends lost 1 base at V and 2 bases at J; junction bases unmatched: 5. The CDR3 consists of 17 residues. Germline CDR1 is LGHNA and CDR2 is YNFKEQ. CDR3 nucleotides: TGTGCCAGCAGCCAAGGGACTAGCGGTCATGCCTACAATGAGCAGTTCTTC. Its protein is CASSQGTSGHAYNEQFF.

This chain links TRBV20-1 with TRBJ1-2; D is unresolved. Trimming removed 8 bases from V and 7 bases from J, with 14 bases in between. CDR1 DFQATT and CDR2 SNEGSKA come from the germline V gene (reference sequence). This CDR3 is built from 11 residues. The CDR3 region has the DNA TGCAGTTCGGTGGGCTATGGTGGCTACACCTTC. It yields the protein CSSVGYGGYTF.

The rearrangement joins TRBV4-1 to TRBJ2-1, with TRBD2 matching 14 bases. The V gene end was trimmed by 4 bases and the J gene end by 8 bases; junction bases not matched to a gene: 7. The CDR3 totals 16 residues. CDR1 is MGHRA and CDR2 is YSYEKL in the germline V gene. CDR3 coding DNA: TGCGCCAGCAGCCCGGCCGGGACTAGCGGGAGCTATGAGCAGTTCTTC. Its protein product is CASSPAGTSGSYEQFF.